These 17 T cell receptor beta chains were sequenced from one sample in a study of shared clonotypes between healthy human individuals. CD45RO-negative, CCR7-selected cells formed the naive CD8 fraction, which excluded terminally differentiated effector memory CD45RA+ cells. Assay used: immunoSEQ multiplex PCR; TCRdb lists only in-frame clones, some missing. The sample yields roughly 2 million clones, around 96% seen once. Sample: naive CD8+ T cells sorted from blood. These receptor sequences come from a man aged 18 to 29 in good health.

The chain employs TRBV2 and TRBJ2-3, with D possibly being TRBD2 (6 bases). This CDR3 contains 14 residues. Trimming took 7 bases from V and 2 from J, leaving 13 bases between them. Germline values: CDR1 SNHLY, CDR2 FYNNEI. The CDR3 nucleotides read TGTGCCAGCAACTGGGACTTTTTCACAGATACGCAGTATTTT. This gives the protein CASNWDFFTDTQYF.

The V call is TRBV7-9, the J call TRBJ2-7; the match to TRBD1 covers 7 bases. V dropped 7 bases and J dropped 2; count of bases not matched to a gene: 8. Germline V CDR1 and CDR2: SEHNR, FQNEAQ (reference sequence). This CDR3 has 14 residues. DNA for the CDR3: TGTGCCAGCAACGACAGGGTAGGTCCCTACGAGCAGTACTTC. Residues: CASNDRVGPYEQYF.

The J gene is TRBJ2-1, the V gene TRBV7-9; D unresolved. Trimming cost V 2 bases and J 0 bases, with 11 bases left between them. Germline V gene data show CDR1 as SEHNR and CDR2 as FQNEAQ (reference sequence). CDR3 length equals 16 residues. CDR3 region: CASSLYQAASYNEQFF. The CDR3 region has the DNA TGTGCCAGCAGCTTATACCAGGCGGCCTCCTACAATGAGCAGTTCTTC.

The J gene is TRBJ2-2, the V gene TRBV10-1; D possibly corresponds to TRBD2 (5 bases). V was cut by 5 bases and J by 3 bases, with 19 bases left in between. This CDR3 is 17 amino acids long. The germline gives CDR1 WNHNN, CDR2 SYGVQD (reference sequence). The CDR3, as DNA: TGCGCCAGCAGTCCAGACGGAGGAACATGGGACACCGGGGAGCTGTTTTTT. Its translation is CASSPDGGTWDTGELFF.

This chain connects TRBV6-1 to TRBJ2-7; maybe TRBD1 (5 bases). Germline V gives CDR1 MNHNS, CDR2 SASEGT. The CDR3 extends over 18 amino acids. The V end lost 0 bases, the J end lost 1 base, and 19 bases lay between the germline ends. The CDR3 nucleotides are TGTGCCAGCAGTGAAGCCGTTTTAGGCAGGGAAGGGTCCTACGAGCAGTACTTC. Its protein is CASSEAVLGREGSYEQYF.

J is TRBJ2-7 and V is TRBV5-4; D unresolved. The CDR3 extends over 15 amino acids. The ends were cut back, 4 bases at V and 3 bases at J, with 17 bases in the middle. Per germline, CDR1 SGHNT and CDR2 YYREEE (reference sequence). The CDR3 coding sequence is TGTGCCAGCAGCATTGATTTGGGGAAAAACTACGAGCAGTACTTC. Its translation: CASSIDLGKNYEQYF. Drawing the rest from reference TRBV5-4 and TRBJ2-7, the complete variable domain is ETGVTQSPTHLIKTRGQQVTLRCSSQSGHNTVSWYQQALGQGPQFIFQYYREEENGRGNFPPRFSGLQFPNYSSELNVNALELDDSALYLCASSIDLGKNYEQYFGPGTRLTVT.

This clone appeared once. CDR3 sequence reads: CATYSGRSTDTQYF. CDR3 bases: TGTGCCACCTATAGCGGGCGGAGCACAGATACGCAGTATTTT. The chain recombines TRBV10-3 with TRBJ2-3; 7 nucleotides align to TRBD2. The CDR3 is 14 residues long. The germline CDR1 and CDR2 sequences are ENHRY and SYGVKD. The J segment lost 0 bases and the V segment lost 10 bases, leaving 7 bases of the junction unmatched.

On this clone: Other DNA sequences in the sample encode the same CDR3. This chain connects TRBV30 to TRBJ1-2; D unclear. From germline, CDR1 is GTSNPN and CDR2 SVGIG (reference sequence). The CDR3 extends over 12 amino acids. V lost 2 bases and J lost 1, with 5 bases in between. The CDR3 sequence: CAWSSDNYGYTF. Written as DNA, the CDR3 is TGTGCCTGGAGTTCGGATAACTATGGCTACACCTTC.

V gene TRBV4-3 combines with J gene TRBJ2-7; 7 bases are a match to TRBD2. The germline V gene encodes CDR1 LGHNA and CDR2 YSLEER. J lost 6 bases, V lost 0 bases, and 8 bases had no gene match. This CDR3 spans 15 amino acids. The CDR3: CASSQDGGELTEQYF. CDR3 coding DNA: TGCGCCAGCAGCCAAGATGGGGGGGAGCTTACCGAGCAGTACTTC.

The chain couples TRBV6-5 to TRBJ2-2; D ambiguous. Trimming took 6 bases from V and 1 from J, leaving 12 bases between them. Germline assignment: CDR1 MNHEY and CDR2 SVGAGI. The CDR3 contains 15 residues. CDR3 bases: TGTGCCAGCAGCCGACCTAACCAGAACACCGGGGAGCTGTTTTTT. The encoded protein is CASSRPNQNTGELFF.

The chain joins TRBV5-4 to TRBJ2-3; perhaps TRBD1 as D (5 bases). Trimming took off 0 bases at V and 9 bases at J, with 14 bases between the two ends. The CDR3 is 14 amino acids. Germline loops: CDR1 SGHNT, CDR2 YYREEE (reference sequence). CDR3 DNA: TGTGCCAGCAGCTTGGAGGGGAAGGCGCAAACGCAGTATTTT. It codes for CASSLEGKAQTQYF.

The chain uses TRBV11-2 and TRBJ2-7; D not resolved. The CDR3 totals 14 residues. V was shortened by 1 base and J by 3 bases, with 10 bases between the two germline ends. In germline, CDR1 is SGHAT, CDR2 FQNNGV. The CDR3 spells CASSLGRNLYEQYF. The DNA of the CDR3 is TGTGCCAGCAGCTTAGGACGGAACCTCTACGAGCAGTACTTC.

This clone was detected a few times. V usage is TRBV2 and J usage is TRBJ1-6; possible D gene TRBD1, 6 bases. V lost 3 bases to trimming and J lost 6 bases, with 9 bases between them. The CDR3 length is 14 residues. CDR1 SNHLY and CDR2 FYNNEI come from the germline V gene. The CDR3: CASSETGVNSPLHF. CDR3 DNA sequence: TGTGCCAGCAGTGAGACAGGCGTTAATTCACCCCTCCACTTT.

V gene TRBV19 combines with J gene TRBJ1-4, with TRBD1 matching 7 bases. Germline CDR1 and CDR2: LNHDA and SQIVND (reference sequence). Trimming cost V 4 bases and J 5 bases; bases outside gene matches: 4. CDR3 length: 14 amino acids. The CDR3 spells CASSSDRENEKLFF. The DNA for the CDR3 is TGTGCCAGTAGTAGTGACAGGGAGAATGAAAAACTGTTTTTT.

The gene calls are TRBV18 and TRBJ1-1, with 11 bases lining up with TRBD1. Germline V gene data show CDR1 as KGHSH and CDR2 as LQKENI. The length of the CDR3 is 16 residues. J gave up 4 bases and V 0 bases, and 4 bases lay outside the gene matches. Here the CDR3 DNA reads TGTGCCAGCTCACCACCGAAAGGGACAGGGGGCACTGAAGCTTTCTTT. Protein product: CASSPPKGTGGTEAFF.

J is TRBJ1-1 and V is TRBV7-9, with 9 bases matching TRBD1. The CDR3 has 15 amino acids. Germline CDR1 SEHNR, CDR2 FQNEAQ (reference sequence). Trimming removed 4 bases from V and 2 bases from J; junction bases left unmatched: 5. DNA of the CDR3: TGTGCCAGCAGCTCCGGGACAGGGACCAACACTGAAGCTTTCTTT. Translating gives CASSSGTGTNTEAFF.

This rearrangement joins TRBV4-1 to TRBJ2-3; 7 nucleotides align to TRBD2. Germline loops: CDR1 MGHRA, CDR2 YSYEKL. Trimming took 1 base from V and 2 from J; bases not matched to a gene: 6. The CDR3 is made up of 16 amino acids. In DNA form, the CDR3 reads TGCGCCAGCAGCCAAGTAGCGACTAGCAACACAGATACGCAGTATTTT. The encoded protein is CASSQVATSNTDTQYF.